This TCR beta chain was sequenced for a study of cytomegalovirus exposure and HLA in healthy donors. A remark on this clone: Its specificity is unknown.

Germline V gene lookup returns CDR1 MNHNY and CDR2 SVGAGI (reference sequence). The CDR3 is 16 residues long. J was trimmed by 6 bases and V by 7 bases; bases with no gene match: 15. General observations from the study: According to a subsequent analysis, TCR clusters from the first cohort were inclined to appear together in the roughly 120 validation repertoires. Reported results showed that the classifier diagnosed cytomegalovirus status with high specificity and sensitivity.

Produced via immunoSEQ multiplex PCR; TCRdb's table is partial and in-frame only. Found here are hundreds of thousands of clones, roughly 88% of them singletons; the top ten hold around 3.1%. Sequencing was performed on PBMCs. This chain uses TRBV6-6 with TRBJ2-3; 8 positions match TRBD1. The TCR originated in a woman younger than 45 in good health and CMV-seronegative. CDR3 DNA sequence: TGTGCCAGCAAAATAGAAACGACAGGGGTTGCCGATACGCAGTATTTT. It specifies CASKIETTGVADTQYF.